This TCR beta chain appears in the sequencing data of a study of shared clonotypes between healthy human individuals (dated by TCRdb to about 2020). In terms of the full investigation: A few men and two women, aged 18 to 49 years, made up the cohort. Libraries were prepared and TCR repertoires were sequenced by different laboratories using diverse techniques, in order to increase sequencing depth and limit assay-specific biases. Per donor, three plates each were used for CD4 naive and CD4 memory, two for CD8 naive, and one for CD8 memory. To estimate repertoire size and how much clonotype sharing occurs between individuals, the study deeply sequenced the blood TCR repertoires of roughly 5 healthy adults. Leukapheresis yielded between about 0.85 and 10 billion PBMCs per donor.

From its cysteine to its phenylalanine, the CDR3 spans 12 amino acids. Here the CDR3 DNA is all that survives: 36 bases in frame from base 1. Based on the germline V gene, the CDR1 and CDR2 sequences are SNHLY and FYNNEI. The junction shows trimming of 6 bases on V and 1 base on J, plus 6 bases between the germline ends. General findings and caveats noted by the study authors: Pairwise subsampling indicated that sequencing depth was expected to affect the degree of clonotype sharing among donors. Sharing across a few donors was observed for about 5% of naive CD4, over 3% of naive CD8, 2% to 2.5% of memory CD4, and approximately 0.41% of memory CD8 clonotypes. Sampling was limited to blood, and TCR repertoires in tissue likely differ from TCR repertoires in blood. The genetic and exposure-history diversity represented was limited by the small number of donors. Rarefaction of sorted-subset datasets indicated incomplete sequencing despite the large sequencing depth. Larger estimated clonotype richness was generally found for naive subsets than for memory subsets. Clonotypes shared by all four sorted-subset donors showed higher generation probabilities than non-shared clonotypes.

The donors were healthy, HIV-negative adults with no recently reported acute infections or vaccinations. Every donor was a Caucasian adult living in Nashville, Tennessee, USA. CD4+ T cells were enriched through magnetic negative selection, after which naive cells were positively selected on CD45RA and the remaining negative fraction served as the memory subset. Blood was collected by leukapheresis, and PBMCs were isolated by Ficoll-Histopaque density gradient centrifugation and then cryopreserved in liquid nitrogen vapor phase. Analytical flow cytometry was used to check the purity and quantity of each magnetically sorted T cell population. Genomic DNA was isolated from every sorted fraction and measured by UV absorbance on a Nanodrop 2000c. Using the deep immunoSEQ assay, multiplex PCR amplified TCR CDR3 regions from genomic DNA. Extracted genomic DNA from each cell subset was spread evenly across all wells of several immunoSEQ 96-well plates, with each plate serving as a replicate. For sorted subsets, roughly 200 ng of genomic DNA, equivalent to roughly 33,000 T cell genomes, went into each replicate PCR. Purified libraries were quantified with a Qubit 3.0 fluorometer, sized on a Bioanalyzer 2100, and re-quantified with the KAPA Library Quantification kit. Every immunoSEQ 96-well plate was sequenced on a dedicated single-read 150-cycle Illumina NextSeq 550 flow cell. The original pipeline was this. Because only junctional sequences without quality scores were contained in the immunoSEQ output, filtering matching that applied to full-length reads could not be performed. Sequences were annotated with PyIR, a Python wrapper for IgBLAST v1.9, using IMGT germline references to assign V/J genes and CDR3. Reads were removed for weak V/J assignments (E-value above 1e-6), missing CDR3, stop codons, out-of-frame junctions, or ambiguous translated residues. V3J clonotypes were defined by identical inferred V gene, J gene, and CDR3 amino acid sequence. Percentage overlap between repertoires was computed as shared unique clonotypes divided by the size of the smaller repertoire. Repertoire richness was assessed with RTK rarefaction, the Chao1 estimator, and Recon v2.1 estimates of unobserved clonotypes. For all TCRbeta clonotypes obtained by the gDNA method from a few donors, generation probabilities were computed with OLGA. In TCRdb, the immuneACCESS table is reduced to in-frame sequences with V and J assigned. These tables do not hold every clone; where another copy was compared, an unresolved V gene accounts for under half, and the others remain unexplained. D and trimming come from the DNA, and the V and J calls and clone size come from that table. Present in this sample are around 2.3 million clones, around 95% of which were seen just once. Roughly 0.13% of the sample rests with the top ten.

As concerns this clone: Its antigen remains unidentified. Per-base qualities were not stored, and no clone one base away is much larger.

The sample consisted of naive CD4+ T cells sorted from blood. Per the publication, the cell subset or site label means: CD45RA+ positively selected. The sequence links TRBV2 to TRBJ1-1, with an unclear D gene assignment. The TCR originated in a man aged 18 to 29 in good health. The sequence in DNA is TGTGCCAGCAGAAGGAGGAACACTGAAGCTTTCTTT. Its protein product is CASRRRNTEAFF.